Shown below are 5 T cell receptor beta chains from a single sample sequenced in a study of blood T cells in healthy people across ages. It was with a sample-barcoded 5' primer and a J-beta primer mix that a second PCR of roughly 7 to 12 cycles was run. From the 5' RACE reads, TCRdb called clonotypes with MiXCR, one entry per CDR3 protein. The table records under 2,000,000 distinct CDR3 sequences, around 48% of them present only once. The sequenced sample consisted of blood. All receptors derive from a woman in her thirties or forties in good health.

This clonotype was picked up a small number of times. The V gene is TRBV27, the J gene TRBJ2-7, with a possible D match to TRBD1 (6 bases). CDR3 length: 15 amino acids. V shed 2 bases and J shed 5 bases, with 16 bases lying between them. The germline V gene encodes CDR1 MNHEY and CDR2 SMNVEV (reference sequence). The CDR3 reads CASSLAGVSRNEQYF. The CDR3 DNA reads TGTGCCAGCAGTTTAGCAGGGGTTTCGAGAAACGAGCAGTACTTC.

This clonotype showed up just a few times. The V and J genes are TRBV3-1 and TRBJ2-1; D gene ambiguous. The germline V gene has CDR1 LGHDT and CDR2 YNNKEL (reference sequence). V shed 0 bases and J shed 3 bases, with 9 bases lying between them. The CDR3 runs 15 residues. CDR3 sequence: CASSQDIAGYNEQFF. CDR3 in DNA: TGTGCCAGCAGCCAAGATATAGCAGGCTACAATGAGCAGTTCTTC.

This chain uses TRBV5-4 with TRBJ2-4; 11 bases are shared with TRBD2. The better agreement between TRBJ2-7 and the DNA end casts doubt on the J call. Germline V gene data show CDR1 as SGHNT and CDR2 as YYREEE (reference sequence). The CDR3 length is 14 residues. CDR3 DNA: TGTGCCAGCAGCTTTGGACTAGCGGGCCTCGAGCAGTACTTC. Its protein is CASSFGLAGLEQYF.

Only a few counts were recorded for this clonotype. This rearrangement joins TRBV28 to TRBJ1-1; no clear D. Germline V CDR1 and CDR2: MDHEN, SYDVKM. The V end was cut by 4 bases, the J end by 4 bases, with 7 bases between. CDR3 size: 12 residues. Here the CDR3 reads CASSSAGTEAFF. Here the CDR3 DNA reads TGTGCCAGCAGTTCGGCGGGCACTGAAGCTTTCTTT.

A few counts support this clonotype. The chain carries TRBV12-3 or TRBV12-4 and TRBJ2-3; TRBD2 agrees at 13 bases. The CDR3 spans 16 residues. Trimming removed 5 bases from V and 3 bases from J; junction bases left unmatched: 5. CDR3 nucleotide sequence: TGTGCCAGCAGTATGGGACTAGCGGGGAGGACAGATACGCAGTATTTT. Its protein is CASSMGLAGRTDTQYF.